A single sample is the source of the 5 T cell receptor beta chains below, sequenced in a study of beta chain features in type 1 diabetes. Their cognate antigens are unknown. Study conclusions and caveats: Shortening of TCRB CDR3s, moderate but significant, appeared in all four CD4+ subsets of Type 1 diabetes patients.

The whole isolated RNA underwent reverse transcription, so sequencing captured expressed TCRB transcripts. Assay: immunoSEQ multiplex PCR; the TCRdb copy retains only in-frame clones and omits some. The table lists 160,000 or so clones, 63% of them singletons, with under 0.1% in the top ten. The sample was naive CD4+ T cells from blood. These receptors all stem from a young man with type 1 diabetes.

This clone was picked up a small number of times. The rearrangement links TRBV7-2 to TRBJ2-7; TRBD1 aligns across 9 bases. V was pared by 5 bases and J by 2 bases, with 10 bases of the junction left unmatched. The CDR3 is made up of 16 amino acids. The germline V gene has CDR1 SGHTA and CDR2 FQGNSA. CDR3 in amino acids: CASSTAGQGNPYEQYF. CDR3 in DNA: TGTGCCAGCAGCACAGCGGGACAGGGAAATCCCTACGAGCAGTACTTC.

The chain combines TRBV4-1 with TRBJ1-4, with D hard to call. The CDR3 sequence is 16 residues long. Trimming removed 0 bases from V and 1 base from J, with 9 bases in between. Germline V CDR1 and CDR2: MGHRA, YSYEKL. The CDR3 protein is CASSQDSGLTNEKLFF. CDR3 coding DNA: TGCGCCAGCAGCCAAGATAGCGGTCTAACTAATGAAAAACTGTTTTTT.

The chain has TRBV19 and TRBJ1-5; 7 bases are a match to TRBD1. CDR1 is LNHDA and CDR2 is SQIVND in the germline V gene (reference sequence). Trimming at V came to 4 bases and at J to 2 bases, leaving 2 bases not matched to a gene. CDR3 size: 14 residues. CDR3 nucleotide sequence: TGTGCCAGTAGTAACACAGGGGGCAATCAGCCCCAGCATTTT. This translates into CASSNTGGNQPQHF.

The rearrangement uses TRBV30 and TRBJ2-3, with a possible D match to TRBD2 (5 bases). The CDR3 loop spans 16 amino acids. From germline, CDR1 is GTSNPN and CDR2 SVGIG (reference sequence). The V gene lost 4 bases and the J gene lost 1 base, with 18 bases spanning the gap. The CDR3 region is CAWTERRWGGTDTQYF. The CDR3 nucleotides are TGTGCCTGGACCGAACGACGGTGGGGAGGCACAGATACGCAGTATTTT. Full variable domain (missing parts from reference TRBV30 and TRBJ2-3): SQTIHQWPATLVQPVGSPLSLECTVEGTSNPNLYWYRQAAGRGLQLLFYSVGIGQISSEVPQNLSASRPQDRQFILSSKKLLLSDSGFYLCAWTERRWGGTDTQYFGPGTRLTVL.

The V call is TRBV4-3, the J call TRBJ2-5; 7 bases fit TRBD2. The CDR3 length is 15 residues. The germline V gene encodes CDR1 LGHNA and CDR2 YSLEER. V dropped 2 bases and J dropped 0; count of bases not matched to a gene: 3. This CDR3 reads CASSQSGTNQETQYF. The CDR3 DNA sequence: TGCGCCAGCAGCCAATCAGGGACTAACCAAGAGACCCAGTACTTC.